What follows are 2 T cell receptor beta chains derived from one specimen sequenced in a study of T cells after yellow fever vaccination. TCRdb passed the 5' RACE reads through MiXCR, listing each CDR3 protein once. The profile shows roughly 300,000 distinct CDR3 sequences, 6.8% of them singletons. The material was PBMCs, obtained approximately 40 days after the first yellow fever vaccination. These receptors were obtained from a man between 18 and 35 years old who received the YFV17D yellow fever vaccine.

J is TRBJ2-1 and V is TRBV20-1; D is undetermined. The CDR3 spans 12 residues. Trimming took off 0 bases at V and 9 bases at J, with 9 bases between the two ends. Germline V gene lookup returns CDR1 DFQATT and CDR2 SNEGSKA (reference sequence). CDR3 nucleotides: TGCAGTGCTAGAGAACCAGCCTTTGAGCAGTTCTTC. Protein: CSAREPAFEQFF.

This rearrangement joins TRBV6-1 to TRBJ2-5, with 8 bases matching TRBD2. The CDR3 spans 16 residues. Germline CDR1 is MNHNS and CDR2 is SASEGT. J gave up 6 bases and V 8 bases, and 17 bases lay outside the gene matches. This CDR3 is CASAPTGGGPRKTQYF. The DNA of the CDR3 is TGTGCCAGCGCCCCAACCGGCGGGGGGCCCCGGAAGACCCAGTACTTC.